The present T cell receptor beta chain was sequenced within a study of CD8 T cells in Susac syndrome. Per germline, CDR1 SSHAT and CDR2 FNYEAQ (reference sequence). The CDR3 sequence is 13 residues long. Reverse transcription of about 0.5 to 1 ug RNA used random hexamers. It was immunoSEQ multiplex PCR that amplified TCR beta CDR3 across 54 Vbeta and 13 Jbeta. TCRdb re-derived calls from the immunoSEQ multiplex PCR reads in MiXCR, one entry per CDR3 protein. The data hold approximately 190,000 distinct CDR3 sequences, with roughly 95% observed a single time. On this clonotype itself: At one end the junction does not follow the germline gene, possibly because of a read error.

This clonotype was obtained from a human donor with Susac syndrome. The chain links TRBV7-7 to TRBJ2-1; D is ambiguous. The sequenced sample consisted of CD4+ T cells from PBMCs. The chain's CDR3 is CASSPDSYNEQFF. The CDR3 region has the DNA TGTGCTAGCAGCCCGGATTCTTACAATGAGCAGTTCTTC.